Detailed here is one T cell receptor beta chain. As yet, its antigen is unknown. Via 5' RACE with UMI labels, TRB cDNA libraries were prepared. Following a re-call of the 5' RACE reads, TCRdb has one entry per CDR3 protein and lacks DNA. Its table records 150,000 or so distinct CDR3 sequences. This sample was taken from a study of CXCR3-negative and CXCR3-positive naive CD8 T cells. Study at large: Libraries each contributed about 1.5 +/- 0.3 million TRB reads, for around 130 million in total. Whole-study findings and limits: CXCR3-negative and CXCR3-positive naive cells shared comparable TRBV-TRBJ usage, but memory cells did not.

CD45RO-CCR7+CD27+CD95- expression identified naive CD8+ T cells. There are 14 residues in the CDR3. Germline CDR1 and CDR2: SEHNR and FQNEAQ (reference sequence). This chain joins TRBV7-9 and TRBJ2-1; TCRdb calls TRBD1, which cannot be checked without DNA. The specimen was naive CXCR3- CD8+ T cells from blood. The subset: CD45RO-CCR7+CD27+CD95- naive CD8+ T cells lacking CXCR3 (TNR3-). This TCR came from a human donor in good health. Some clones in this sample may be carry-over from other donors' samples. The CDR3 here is CASSALQGLDEQFF. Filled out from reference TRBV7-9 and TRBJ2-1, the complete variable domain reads DTGVSQNPRHKITKRGQNVTFRCDPISEHNRLYWYRQTLGQGPEFLTYFQNEAQLEKSRLLSDRFSAERPKGSFSTLEIQRTEQGDSAMYLCASSALQGLDEQFFGPGTRLTVL.